This entry features one T cell receptor (beta chain) sequence. This record comes from a study of blood T cell repertoires in COVID-19. Study details: The United States, Italy and Spain were the sources of the acute and convalescent COVID-19 samples. T cells, B-cell-depleted T cells, or PBMCs provided the cDNA or gDNA that served as material.

Trimming removed 0 bases at V and 3 bases at J, with 17 bases between. Per germline, CDR1 LNHNV and CDR2 YYDKDF (reference sequence). The CDR3 is 17 amino acids. Methods used by the authors: Amplification from reference gene primers served as the basis for estimated nucleated cell counts. TCRdb's table, derived via immunoSEQ multiplex PCR, lists solely in-frame clones and lacks some. V and J calls and clone size are given by that table; D and trimming were obtained from the DNA. This table has 410,000 or so clones, about nine tenths appearing once. The clonotype originates from a woman between 40 and 50 years old with COVID-19, enrolled during active disease. V usage is TRBV15 and J usage is TRBJ1-2, with D perhaps matching TRBD1 (5 bases). Sequencing was done on a sample of peripheral blood. CDR3 sequence (DNA): TGTGCCACCAGCAGAGAGGTGGGCGGGGGGGACGACTATGGCTACACCTTC. This codes for CATSREVGGGDDYGYTF.